Included here is one T cell receptor beta chain sequence, with context. Time point in this sample: peripheral blood 6 weeks after treatment start. Patients had locally advanced or metastatic urothelial carcinoma. Germline CDR1 is ENHRY and CDR2 is SYGVKD. CDR3 length: 13 residues. V gave up 10 bases and J gave up 0 bases; unmatched junction bases: 4. This sample is drawn from a study of PD-L1 blockade in urothelial cancer. Across the whole study: Researchers found blood samples held a median of 141,255 T cells.

Libraries were prepared by immunoSEQ multiplex PCR; TCRdb keeps only in-frame clonotypes and omits some of them. This repertoire shows some 110,000 clones, less than 95% found once; its top ten account for less than 4.5%. This sample comprised PBMCs, obtained around atezolizumab (anti-PD-L1) treatment. J is TRBJ1-1 and V is TRBV10-3, with 8 bases matching TRBD1. The clonotype originates from a man in his sixties with urothelial cancer. The CDR3 DNA reads TGTGCCACGGGGACAGGATTGAACACTGAAGCTTTCTTT. This gives the protein CATGTGLNTEAFF.